This T cell receptor (beta chain) was recorded in a study of shared clonotypes between healthy human individuals (dated by TCRdb to 2020 to 2021). Regarding the research as a whole: The cohort comprised two women and a few men aged 18 to 49 years. Per donor, three plates each were used for CD4 naive and CD4 memory, two for CD8 naive, and one for CD8 memory. The study deeply sequenced blood TCR repertoires of about five healthy adults to estimate repertoire size and the extent of clonotype sharing between individuals. To increase sequencing depth and limit assay-specific biases, different laboratories used diverse techniques to prepare libraries and sequence TCR repertoires. Leukapheresis yielded between about 0.8 and 9.5 billion PBMCs per donor. The investigation overall reported the following: Sharing across a few donors was observed for roughly 5.4% of naive CD4, about 3.2% of naive CD8, about 2.3% of memory CD4, and around 0.4% of memory CD8 clonotypes. Based on pairwise subsampling, the degree of clonotype sharing among donors was expected to be affected by sequencing depth. Sampling was limited to blood, and TCR repertoires in tissue likely differ from TCR repertoires in blood. Incomplete sequencing was indicated by rarefaction of sorted-subset datasets, despite the large sequencing depth. Because the study included a small number of donors, the genetic and exposure-history diversity represented was limited. Compared with non-shared clonotypes, clonotypes shared by all four sorted-subset donors had higher generation probabilities. Naive subsets generally had larger estimated clonotype richness than memory subsets.

The donors were healthy, HIV-negative adults with no recently reported acute infections or vaccinations. Only Caucasian adults living in Nashville, Tennessee, USA were represented among the donors. CD4+ T cells were enriched by magnetic negative selection; naive cells were then positively selected on CD45RA, and the negative fraction formed the memory subset. Blood was obtained by leukapheresis, after which PBMCs were separated by Ficoll-Histopaque density gradient centrifugation and cryopreserved in liquid nitrogen vapor phase. Analytical flow cytometry was used to check the purity and quantity of every magnetically sorted T cell population. From each sorted fraction, genomic DNA was isolated and quantified by UV absorbance on a Nanodrop 2000c. Using the deep immunoSEQ assay, multiplex PCR amplified TCR CDR3 regions from genomic DNA. For each cell subset, the extracted genomic DNA was distributed evenly across all wells of several immunoSEQ 96-well plates, and each plate served as one replicate. For sorted subsets, each replicate PCR was loaded with around 220 ng genomic DNA, equivalent to 25,000 to 35,000 T cell genomes. Purified libraries were quantified with a Qubit 3.0 fluorometer, sized on a Bioanalyzer 2100, and re-quantified with the KAPA Library Quantification kit. Every immunoSEQ 96-well plate was sequenced on a dedicated single-read 150-cycle Illumina NextSeq 550 flow cell. Per the original workflow: The immunoSEQ output contained only junctional sequences without quality scores, so filtering could not match that applied to full-length reads. Sequences were annotated with PyIR, a Python wrapper for IgBLAST v1.9, using IMGT germline references to assign V/J genes and CDR3. Reads were removed for weak V/J assignments (E-value above 1e-6), missing CDR3, stop codons, out-of-frame junctions, or ambiguous translated residues. V3J clonotypes were defined as sequences sharing the same inferred V gene, J gene, and CDR3 amino acid sequence. Percentage overlap between repertoires was computed as shared unique clonotypes divided by the size of the smaller repertoire. Repertoire richness was assessed with RTK rarefaction, the Chao1 estimator, and Recon v2.1 estimates of unobserved clonotypes. For all TCRbeta clonotypes obtained by the gDNA method from four donors, generation probabilities were computed with OLGA. Imported from immuneACCESS, the table was reduced by TCRdb to in-frame sequences with V and J called. These copies leave out some clones; in studies compared against another copy, an unresolved V gene accounts for under half, and the cause of the remainder is not known. That table is the source of V, J and clone size, and D and trimming were worked out from the DNA. This sample is represented by under 2.5 million clones; roughly 92% of them were singletons. The ten largest clones capture around 0.35% of the sample.

Comments on this clone: There is no known antigen for this receptor. Per-base qualities were not stored, and no clone one base away is much larger.

The sample comprised naive CD4+ T cells from PBMCs. Read against the paper, the sample's cell subset or site label means: CD45RA+ positively selected. This TCR was sampled from a man aged 18 to 29 in good health. Some clones in this sample may be carry-over from other donors' samples.

CDR3 region: CAWSGTVVYEQYF. The DNA is TGTGCCTGGAGTGGCACAGTTGTTTACGAGCAGTACTTC. In this chain, TRBV30 is recombined with TRBJ2-7, with the D segment identity uncertain. V is cut by 1 base and J by 4 bases, and the space between the germline ends is 11 bases. For CDR1 and CDR2, the germline V gene (reference sequence) lists GTSNPN and SVGIG. The CDR3 covers 13 residues, taking in both the cysteine and the phenylalanine. The entry retains the CDR3 DNA only, 39 bases that are in frame from base 1.